The rows below give T cell receptor beta chains drawn from one sample of a study of cytomegalovirus exposure and HLA in healthy donors. Assay: immunoSEQ multiplex PCR; the TCRdb copy retains only in-frame clones and omits some. The sample records around 150,000 clones, roughly 85% being singletons. Sequencing used PBMCs. These receptors originate from a woman aged 30 to 39 in good health and CMV-seronegative. The CDR3 runs from the conserved cysteine through the conserved F or W. Fields, in order: J gene, V gene, D gene, clone size, CDR3 protein. The D gene is left open where the match is weak. Clone size is not always given. Where it is, it says once, few, many or a class for expanded clones.

TRBJ2-1	TRBV30	NA	NA	CAWSVGTQGFF
TRBJ1-2	TRBV5-4	NA	NA	CASSSPARGYGYTF
NA	TRBV27	TRBD2	NA	CASSLGTSGSYEQYF
TRBJ1-1	TRBV6-6	TRBD1	NA	CASSPGQVLGDTEAFF
TRBJ1-2	TRBV7-8	TRBD1	NA	CASSPRGSVSYTF
NA	TRBV10-3	TRBD1	NA	CASTGGANYEQYF
TRBJ2-3	TRBV13	TRBD2	NA	CASSPMEETSGRAGDTQYF
TRBJ1-1	TRBV6-5	NA	NA	CASRAGVGTHTEAFF
TRBJ1-2	TRBV14	NA	once	CASSQGFNGRGGYTF
TRBJ1-2	TRBV27	TRBD1	NA	CASSFRWQGDGYTF
TRBJ2-7	TRBV19	TRBD1	NA	CASSSGPGGKVAYEQYF
TRBJ2-7	TRBV9	NA	NA	CASSVGPPRGGQYF
TRBJ1-2	TRBV5-1	NA	once	CASTSGTFGYTF
TRBJ2-1	TRBV5-5	TRBD2	NA	CASRPLAGDYNEQFF
TRBJ2-1	TRBV5-1	NA	NA	CASSFTGTTLYNEQFF
TRBJ2-1	TRBV10-3	TRBD1	NA	CAISEPDRGNEQFF
TRBJ2-3	TRBV11-3	TRBD2	NA	CASSSASGGEVDTQYF
NA	TRBV5-6	TRBD2	NA	CASSPGTSGTYEQYF
TRBJ1-4	TRBV7-6	NA	NA	CASSLASGGQEKLFF
TRBJ2-7	TRBV7-6	NA	NA	CASSLEALSGEQYF
TRBJ2-2	TRBV5-1	NA	NA	CASSLVGNTGELFF
TRBJ1-2	TRBV27	NA	NA	CASSLRENYGYTF
TRBJ1-2	TRBV9	NA	NA	CASSVNGASGYTF
TRBJ2-7	TRBV13	NA	NA	CASSLLGLPGVGEQYF
TRBJ2-1	TRBV19	NA	NA	CASSIDPIGGRFF
TRBJ1-1	TRBV27	NA	NA	CASSLSALVQLNTEAFF
TRBJ2-7	TRBV5-6	NA	few	CASSPRVESSYEQYF
TRBJ2-7	TRBV6-1	NA	NA	CASSDPGGLAYSYEQYF
TRBJ1-1	TRBV6-5	NA	NA	CATSRPPNEAFF
TRBJ2-1	TRBV7-8	TRBD1	NA	CASSLGQGNGNEQFF
TRBJ1-4	TRBV19	NA	NA	CASSFSGSGHEKLFF
TRBJ2-6	TRBV10-3	NA	NA	CANRDSGANVLTF
TRBJ2-5	TRBV15	TRBD2	NA	CATSRDRTSGRQETQYF
TRBJ1-4	TRBV5-4	TRBD1	NA	CASSSDRGREKLFF
TRBJ2-4	TRBV5-1	TRBD1	NA	CASSEGQGAIQYF
TRBJ2-6	TRBV6-5	NA	NA	CASRSQGTGANVLTF
TRBJ1-1	TRBV7-8	TRBD1	NA	CASSSDRLNTEAFF
TRBJ1-6	TRBV15	TRBD1	NA	CATSRDRTGDNSPLHF
TRBJ2-2	TRBV7-8	NA	NA	CASSSGLPSVTGELFF
TRBJ2-1	TRBV19	NA	NA	CATFSPPPGNEQFF
TRBJ1-1	TRBV20-1	NA	NA	CSAGATEAFF
TRBJ2-5	TRBV4-3	TRBD2	once	CASSQDGVAGGPGETQYF
TRBJ1-2	TRBV5-1	TRBD1	NA	CASSLGQEDGYTF
NA	TRBV7-9	NA	NA	CASSSVWYEQYF
TRBJ2-7	TRBV18	TRBD1	NA	CASSPPGTVRSYEQYF
TRBJ1-5	TRBV30	TRBD1	NA	CAWSHGTGAYSNQPQHF
TRBJ2-2	TRBV6-1	NA	NA	CASSATTVSTGELFF
TRBJ2-7	TRBV7-7	NA	NA	CASSPGLSYEQYF